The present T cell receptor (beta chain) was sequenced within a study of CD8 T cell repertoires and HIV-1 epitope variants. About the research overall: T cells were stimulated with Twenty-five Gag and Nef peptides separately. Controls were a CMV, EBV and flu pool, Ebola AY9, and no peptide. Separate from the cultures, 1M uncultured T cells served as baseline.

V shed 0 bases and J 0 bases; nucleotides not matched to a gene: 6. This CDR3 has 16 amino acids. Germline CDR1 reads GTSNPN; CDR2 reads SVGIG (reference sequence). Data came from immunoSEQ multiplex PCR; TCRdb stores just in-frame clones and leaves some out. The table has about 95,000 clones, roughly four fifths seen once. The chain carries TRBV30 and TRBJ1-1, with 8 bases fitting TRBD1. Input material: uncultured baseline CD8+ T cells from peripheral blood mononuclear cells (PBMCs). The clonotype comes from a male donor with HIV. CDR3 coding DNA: TGTGCCTGGAGTGTAGGGGCAGGGGGCATGAACACTGAAGCTTTCTTT. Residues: CAWSVGAGGMNTEAFF.